The clone carrying this TCR beta chain was counted between two and nine times. The antigen remains unidentified. TCRdb used MiXCR to reprocess the reads, holding one entry per CDR3 protein. The profile shows around 64,000 distinct CDR3 sequences, less than 25% of them singletons. The CDR3 is made up of 15 amino acids. The V gene lost 0 bases and the J gene lost 1 base, with 9 bases spanning the gap. Germline-derived CDR1 and CDR2 are KGHSH and LQKENI. The data were obtained in a study of type 1 regulatory T cells. Regarding the study as a whole: Type 1 regulatory T cells had a more restricted TCR repertoire than non-type 1 regulatory T cells.

The TCR originated in a human donor in good health. Source material: cultured type 1 regulatory T (Tr1) cells, either the whole culture or a sorted fraction (not recorded which). The V gene is TRBV18, the J gene TRBJ1-1; D is uncertain. The DNA for the CDR3 is TGTGCCAGCTCACCACCGGGGAGGTCGAACACTGAAGCTTTCTTT. Protein sequence: CASSPPGRSNTEAFF.